The T cell receptor (beta chain) under discussion was sequenced for a study of shared clonotypes between healthy human individuals. Broader study findings: Rarefaction indicated that sorted-subset sequencing remained incomplete although depth was large.

Remarks on this clone: No antigen is known for it.

A CD45RA+ naive subset and a CD45RA-negative memory subset were split from CD4+ cells. Using about 190 ng DNA, approximately 27,000 T cell genomes, the sorted-subset replicate PCRs were run. Per the original methods: For the immunoSEQ data, sequences were junction-only without quality scores, so filtering differed. The repertoire was sequenced with immunoSEQ multiplex PCR; TCRdb's copy has only in-frame clones and lacks some. V and J calls and clone size are as listed in that table; D and trimming were resolved from the DNA. The sample has over a million clones, approximately 96% seen once; the top ten hold more than 0.9%. The sequenced material came from naive CD4+ T cells sorted from blood. The subset is: CD45RA+ positively selected. The sequence was collected from a man under 40 in good health.

The CDR3 loop reads CASGPGQHTGELFF. The CDR3 coding sequence is TGTGCTAGTGGTCCTGGACAGCACACCGGGGAGCTGTTTTTT. The rearrangement links TRBV12-5 to TRBJ2-2; a weak D match, TRBD1 (6 bases). From germline, CDR1 is LGHNT and CDR2 FRNRAP. Trimming took off 5 bases at V and 3 bases at J, with 10 bases between the two ends. The CDR3 covers 14 residues. The variable domain in full, with the rest retrieved from reference TRBV12-5 and TRBJ2-2, is DARVTQTPRHKVTEMGQEVTMRCQPILGHNTVFWYRQTMMQGLELLAYFRNRAPLDDSGMPKDRFSAEMPDATLATLKIQPSEPRDSAVYFCASGPGQHTGELFFGEGSRLTVL.